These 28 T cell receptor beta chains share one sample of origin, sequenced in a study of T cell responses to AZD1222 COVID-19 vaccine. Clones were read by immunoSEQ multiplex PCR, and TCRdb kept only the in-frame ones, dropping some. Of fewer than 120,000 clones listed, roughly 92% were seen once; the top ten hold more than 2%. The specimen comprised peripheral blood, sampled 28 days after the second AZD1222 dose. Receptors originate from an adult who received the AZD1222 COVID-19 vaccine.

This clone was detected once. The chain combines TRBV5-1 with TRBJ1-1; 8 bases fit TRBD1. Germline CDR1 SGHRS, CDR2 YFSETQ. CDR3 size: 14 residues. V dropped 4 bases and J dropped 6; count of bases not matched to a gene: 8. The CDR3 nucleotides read TGCGCCAGCAGCCCGGACAGGGCAGGTCCTGAAGCTTTCTTT. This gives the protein CASSPDRAGPEAFF.

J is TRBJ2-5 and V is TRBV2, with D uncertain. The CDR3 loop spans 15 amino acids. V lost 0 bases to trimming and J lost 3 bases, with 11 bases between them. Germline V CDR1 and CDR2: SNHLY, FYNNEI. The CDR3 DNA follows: TGTGCCAGCAGTGAAGCCGGGTTGAAAGAAGAGACCCAGTACTTC. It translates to CASSEAGLKEETQYF.

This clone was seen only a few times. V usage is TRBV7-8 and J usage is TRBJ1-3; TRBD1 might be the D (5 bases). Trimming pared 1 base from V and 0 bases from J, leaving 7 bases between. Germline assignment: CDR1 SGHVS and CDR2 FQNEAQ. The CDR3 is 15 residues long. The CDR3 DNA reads TGTGCCAGCAGCTTAGGACAGAACTCTGGAAACACCATATATTTT. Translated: CASSLGQNSGNTIYF.

CDR3 nucleotide sequence: TGTGCCAGCAGCCAGTATGGGAAGAACGAGCAGTACTTC. Translated, it gives CASSQYGKNEQYF. The chain combines TRBV3-1 (or the pseudogene TRBV3-2) with TRBJ2-7; no clear D. V gave up 3 bases and J gave up 5 bases, with 11 bases separating them. The CDR3 spans 13 residues. Germline values: CDR1 LGHDT, CDR2 YNNKEL (reference sequence).

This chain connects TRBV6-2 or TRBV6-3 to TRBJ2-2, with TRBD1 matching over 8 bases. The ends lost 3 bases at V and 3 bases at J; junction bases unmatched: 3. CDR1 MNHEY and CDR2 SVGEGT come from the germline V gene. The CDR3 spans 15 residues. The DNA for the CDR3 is TGTGCCAGCAGTTATGAGGGACAGGACACCGGGGAGCTGTTTTTT. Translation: CASSYEGQDTGELFF.

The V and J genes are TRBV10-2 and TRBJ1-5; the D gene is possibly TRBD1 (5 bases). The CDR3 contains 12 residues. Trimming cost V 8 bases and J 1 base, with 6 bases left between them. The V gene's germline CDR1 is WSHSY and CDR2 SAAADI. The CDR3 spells CASRDSNQPQHF. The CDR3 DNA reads TGCGCCAGCCGGGACAGCAATCAGCCCCAGCATTTT.

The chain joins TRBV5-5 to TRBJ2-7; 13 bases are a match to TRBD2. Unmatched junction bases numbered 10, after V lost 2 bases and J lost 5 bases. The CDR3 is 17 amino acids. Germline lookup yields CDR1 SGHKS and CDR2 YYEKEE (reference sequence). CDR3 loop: CASSFPLTSGGADEQYF. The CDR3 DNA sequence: TGTGCCAGCAGCTTTCCCCTTACTAGCGGGGGGGCCGACGAGCAGTACTTC.

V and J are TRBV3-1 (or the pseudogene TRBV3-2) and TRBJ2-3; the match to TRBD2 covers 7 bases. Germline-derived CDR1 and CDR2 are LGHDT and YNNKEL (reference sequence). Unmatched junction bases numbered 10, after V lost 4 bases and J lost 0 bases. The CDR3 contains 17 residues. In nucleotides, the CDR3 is TGTGCCAGCAGCCCGACTAGCCCAGGGATTAGCACAGATACGCAGTATTTT. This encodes CASSPTSPGISTDTQYF.

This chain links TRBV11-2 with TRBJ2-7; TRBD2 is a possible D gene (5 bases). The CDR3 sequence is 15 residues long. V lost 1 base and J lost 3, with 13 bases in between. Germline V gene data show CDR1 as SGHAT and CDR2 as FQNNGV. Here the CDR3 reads CASSLGRSPLYEQYF. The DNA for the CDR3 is TGTGCCAGCAGCTTAGGGAGGTCCCCCCTCTACGAGCAGTACTTC.

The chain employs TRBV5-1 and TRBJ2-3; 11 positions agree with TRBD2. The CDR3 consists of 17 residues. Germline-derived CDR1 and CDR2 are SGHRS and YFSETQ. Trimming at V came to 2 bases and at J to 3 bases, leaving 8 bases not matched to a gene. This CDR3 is CASSFKTSGAATDTQYF. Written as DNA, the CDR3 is TGCGCCAGCAGCTTCAAGACTAGCGGGGCTGCAACAGATACGCAGTATTTT.

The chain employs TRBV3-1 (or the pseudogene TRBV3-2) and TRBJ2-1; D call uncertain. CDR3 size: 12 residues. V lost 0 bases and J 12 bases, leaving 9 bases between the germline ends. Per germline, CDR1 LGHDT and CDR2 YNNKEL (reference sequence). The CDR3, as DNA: TGTGCCAGCAGCCAAGAGGGGTCCCGGCAGTTCTTC. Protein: CASSQEGSRQFF.

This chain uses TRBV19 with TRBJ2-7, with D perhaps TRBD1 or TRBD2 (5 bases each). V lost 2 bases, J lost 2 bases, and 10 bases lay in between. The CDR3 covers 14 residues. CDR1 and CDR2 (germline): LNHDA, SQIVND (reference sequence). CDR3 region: CASSIRGLPYEQYF. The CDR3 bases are TGTGCCAGTAGTATACGGGGCCTACCCTACGAGCAGTACTTC.

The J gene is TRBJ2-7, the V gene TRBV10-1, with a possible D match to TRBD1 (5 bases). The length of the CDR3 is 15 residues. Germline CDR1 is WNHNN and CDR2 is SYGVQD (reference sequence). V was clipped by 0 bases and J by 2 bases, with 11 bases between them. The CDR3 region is CASSESLPRAYEQYF. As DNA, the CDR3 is TGCGCCAGCAGTGAGTCGTTACCCAGGGCCTACGAGCAGTACTTC.

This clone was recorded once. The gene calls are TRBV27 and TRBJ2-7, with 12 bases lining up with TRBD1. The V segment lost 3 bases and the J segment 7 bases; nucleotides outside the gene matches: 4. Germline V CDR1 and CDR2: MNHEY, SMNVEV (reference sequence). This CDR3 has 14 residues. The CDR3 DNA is TGTGCCAGCAGTTTGGGACAGGGGGCGTGGGAGCAGTACTTC. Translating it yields CASSLGQGAWEQYF.

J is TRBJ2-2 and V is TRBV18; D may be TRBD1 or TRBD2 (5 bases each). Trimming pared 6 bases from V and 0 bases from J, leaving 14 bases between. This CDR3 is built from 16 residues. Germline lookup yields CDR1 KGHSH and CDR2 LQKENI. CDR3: CASSLGAGTNTGELFF. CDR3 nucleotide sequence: TGTGCCAGCTCCCTCGGGGCAGGGACGAACACCGGGGAGCTGTTTTTT.

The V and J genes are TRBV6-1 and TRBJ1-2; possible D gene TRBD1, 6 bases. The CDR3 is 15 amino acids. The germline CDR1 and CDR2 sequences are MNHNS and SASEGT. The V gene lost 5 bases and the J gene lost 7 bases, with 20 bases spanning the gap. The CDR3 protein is CASSSPGHQSGGYTF. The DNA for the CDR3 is TGTGCCAGCAGTTCCCCGGGACACCAATCGGGTGGCTACACCTTC.

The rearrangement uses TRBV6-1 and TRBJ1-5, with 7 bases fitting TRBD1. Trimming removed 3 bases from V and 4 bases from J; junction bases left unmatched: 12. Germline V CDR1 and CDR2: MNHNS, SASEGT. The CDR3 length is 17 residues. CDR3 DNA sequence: TGTGCCAGCAGTGACCTGACAGGGAGGGTTTATAATCAGCCCCAGCATTTT. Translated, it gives CASSDLTGRVYNQPQHF.

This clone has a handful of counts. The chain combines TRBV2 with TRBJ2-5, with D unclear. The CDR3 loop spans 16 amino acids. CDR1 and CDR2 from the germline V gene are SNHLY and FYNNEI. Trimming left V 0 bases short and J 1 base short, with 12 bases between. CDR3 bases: TGTGCCAGCAGTGAAGCTAGGACGGCCGCCCAAGAGACCCAGTACTTC. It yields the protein CASSEARTAAQETQYF.

For the CDR3, the DNA is TGTGCCAGCAGTTCCTACTACGAGCAGTACTTC. Translated: CASSSYYEQYF. The V gene is TRBV28, the J gene TRBJ2-7; D ambiguous. Trimming pared 4 bases from V and 3 bases from J, leaving 4 bases between. CDR1 and CDR2 from the germline V gene are MDHEN and SYDVKM. The CDR3 spans 11 residues.

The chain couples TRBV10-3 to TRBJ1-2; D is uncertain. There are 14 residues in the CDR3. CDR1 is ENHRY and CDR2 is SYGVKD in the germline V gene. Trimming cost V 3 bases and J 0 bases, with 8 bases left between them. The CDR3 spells CAISDRAPNYGYTF. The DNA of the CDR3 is TGTGCCATCAGTGACCGGGCCCCTAACTATGGCTACACCTTC.

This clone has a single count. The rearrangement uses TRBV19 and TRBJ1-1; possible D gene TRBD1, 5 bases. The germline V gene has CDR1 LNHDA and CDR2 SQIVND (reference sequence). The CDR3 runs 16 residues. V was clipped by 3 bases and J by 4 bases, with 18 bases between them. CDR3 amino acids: CASSMGTTRIGTEAFF. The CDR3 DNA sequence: TGTGCCAGTAGTATGGGGACGACTAGAATCGGCACTGAAGCTTTCTTT.

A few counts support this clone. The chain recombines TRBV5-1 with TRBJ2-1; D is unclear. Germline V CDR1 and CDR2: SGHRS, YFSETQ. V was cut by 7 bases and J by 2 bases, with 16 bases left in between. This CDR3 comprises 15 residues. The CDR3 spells CASSVQAEAYNEQFF. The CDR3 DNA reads TGCGCCAGCTCTGTCCAGGCAGAAGCCTACAATGAGCAGTTCTTC.

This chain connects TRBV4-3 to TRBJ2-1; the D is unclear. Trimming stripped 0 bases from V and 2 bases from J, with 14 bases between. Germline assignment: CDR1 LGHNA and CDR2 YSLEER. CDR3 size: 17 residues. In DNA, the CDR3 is TGCGCCAGCAGCCAAGATTTCACAGCCAACCCCTACAATGAGCAGTTCTTC. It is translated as CASSQDFTANPYNEQFF.

CDR3 protein: CAISDRLVTYNSPLHF. The CDR3 bases are TGTGCCATCAGTGACAGACTTGTAACCTATAATTCACCCCTCCACTTT. The V call is TRBV10-3, the J call TRBJ1-6; no reliable D call. This CDR3 region has 16 residues. CDR1 and CDR2 (germline): ENHRY, SYGVKD. Trimming stripped 3 bases from V and 2 bases from J, with 11 bases between.

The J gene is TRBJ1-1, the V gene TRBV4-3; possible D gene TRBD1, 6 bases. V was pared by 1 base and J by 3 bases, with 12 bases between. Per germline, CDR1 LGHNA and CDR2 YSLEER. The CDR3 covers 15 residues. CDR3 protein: CASSQAQGSYTEAFF. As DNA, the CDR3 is TGCGCCAGCAGCCAAGCACAGGGTTCGTACACTGAAGCTTTCTTT.

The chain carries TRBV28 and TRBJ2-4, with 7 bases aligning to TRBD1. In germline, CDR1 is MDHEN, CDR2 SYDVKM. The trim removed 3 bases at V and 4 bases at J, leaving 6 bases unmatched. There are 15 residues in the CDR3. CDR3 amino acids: CASSFSGQPKNIQYF. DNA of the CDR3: TGTGCCAGCAGTTTCTCGGGACAGCCGAAAAACATTCAGTACTTC.

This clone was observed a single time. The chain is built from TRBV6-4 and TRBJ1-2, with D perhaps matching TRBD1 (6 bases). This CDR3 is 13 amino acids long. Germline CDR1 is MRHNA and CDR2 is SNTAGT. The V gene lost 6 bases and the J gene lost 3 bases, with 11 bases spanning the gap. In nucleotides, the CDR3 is TGTGCCAGCAGGACAGGTCCGGACTATGGCTACACCTTC. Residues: CASRTGPDYGYTF.

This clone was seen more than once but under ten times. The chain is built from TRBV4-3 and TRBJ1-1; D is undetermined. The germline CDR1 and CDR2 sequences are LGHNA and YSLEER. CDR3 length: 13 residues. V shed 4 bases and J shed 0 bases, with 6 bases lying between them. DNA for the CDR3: TGCGCCAGCAGCCGGGCGCTGAACACTGAAGCTTTCTTT. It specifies CASSRALNTEAFF.